This entry is about one T cell receptor (beta chain). This sample stems from a study of blood T cell repertoires in COVID-19. Study-level information: Spain, Italy and the United States supplied samples that represented acute and convalescent COVID-19.

Clones were sequenced by immunoSEQ multiplex PCR, and TCRdb holds only the in-frame ones, with some missing. The sample has 200,000 to 300,000 clones; approximately 86% are singletons. CDR1 LGHDT and CDR2 YNNKEL come from the germline V gene (reference sequence). Trimming at V came to 1 base and at J to 5 bases, leaving 7 bases not matched to a gene. The CDR3 loop spans 17 amino acids. What was sequenced was peripheral blood. This receptor was taken from a woman aged 60-75 years with COVID-19, enrolled during active disease. The rearrangement joins TRBV3-1 (or the pseudogene TRBV3-2) to TRBJ2-3, with 12 bases matching TRBD2. Here the CDR3 DNA reads TGTGCCAGCAGCCAAGTCTTTCCACTAGCGGGAGGAGATACGCAGTATTTT. Translation: CASSQVFPLAGGDTQYF.